Listed below are T cell receptor beta chains from one sample, sequenced in a study of Ad26.COV2.S vaccination and SARS-CoV-2 variants. Produced via immunoSEQ multiplex PCR; TCRdb's table is partial and in-frame only. The sample has roughly 400,000 clones; less than 95% are singletons. The material was peripheral blood, obtained in a trial of Ad26.COV2.S vaccine versus placebo. Receptors originate from a person aged 18-60 years who received the Ad26.COV2.S COVID-19 vaccine or a placebo. Each CDR3 is given with its conserved first and last residue. D genes are given only for firm matches. Some rows have no size entry. The others give once, few or many, or a class for an expanded clone.

size: -
V: TRBV9
J: TRBJ2-3
D: -
DNA: TGTGCCAGCAGCGTAGGTCGGGGCTCCACAGATACGCAGTATTTT
CDR3: CASSVGRGSTDTQYF

size: once
V: TRBV15
J: TRBJ2-5
D: TRBD2
DNA: TGTGCCACCGGTTGGCGGGGGGAGACCCAGTACTTC
CDR3: CATGWRGETQYF

size: -
V: TRBV5-4
J: TRBJ2-5
D: -
DNA: TGTGCCAGCAGCCAAGGAGGGACAGTACAAGAGACCCAGTACTTC
CDR3: CASSQGGTVQETQYF

size: -
V: TRBV3-1/TRBV3-2
J: TRBJ1-2
D: -
DNA: TGTGCCAGCAGCCACCGACAGGCGGTAGATGGCTACACCTTC
CDR3: CASSHRQAVDGYTF

size: -
V: TRBV5-4
J: TRBJ2-5
D: TRBD2
DNA: TGTGCCAGCAGCTCCTGGACTAGCGGGAGGGGTCAAGAGACCCAGTACTTC
CDR3: CASSSWTSGRGQETQYF

size: -
V: TRBV9
J: TRBJ2-2
D: -
DNA: TGTGCCAGCAGCGTAGTATCTTGGGGCGACACCGGGGAGCTGTTTTTT
CDR3: CASSVVSWGDTGELFF

size: -
V: TRBV7-9
J: TRBJ2-7
D: -
DNA: TGTGCCAGCAGCCCGACAGGCTACGAGCAGTACTTC
CDR3: CASSPTGYEQYF

size: -
V: TRBV28
J: TRBJ1-4
D: -
DNA: TGTGCCAGCGACGGAACTAATGAAAAACTGTTTTTT
CDR3: CASDGTNEKLFF

size: once
V: TRBV28
J: TRBJ1-1
D: -
DNA: TGTGCCAGCAGTTTACGGGGGGCCATTGAAGCTTTCTTT
CDR3: CASSLRGAIEAFF

size: -
V: TRBV6-2/TRBV6-3
J: TRBJ2-7
D: TRBD2
DNA: TGTGCCAGCACCCCCTTAGCGGGAATCCCCTACGAGCAGTACTTC
CDR3: CASTPLAGIPYEQYF

size: -
V: TRBV18
J: TRBJ2-2
D: TRBD1
DNA: TGTGCCAGCTCACGAGGGACAGGCAAGAACACCGGGGAGCTGTTTTTT
CDR3: CASSRGTGKNTGELFF

size: -
V: TRBV7-2
J: TRBJ2-5
D: TRBD1
DNA: TGTGCCAGCAGCTTAGTTCAGGGGGCGCCGGAGACCCAGTACTTC
CDR3: CASSLVQGAPETQYF

size: -
V: TRBV5-5
J: TRBJ1-1
D: -
DNA: TGTGCCAGCAGCCGGTTCGGCAGGGGTACTGAAGCTTTCTTT
CDR3: CASSRFGRGTEAFF

size: -
V: TRBV11-3
J: TRBJ2-1
D: -
DNA: TGTGCCAGCAGCTTAGGAAATAGTGTCAATGAGCAGTTCTTC
CDR3: CASSLGNSVNEQFF

size: -
V: TRBV10-3
J: TRBJ2-7
D: TRBD2
DNA: TGTGCCACCCGAGGGACTAGCGGGTCCGCCTACGAGCAGTACTTC
CDR3: CATRGTSGSAYEQYF

size: -
V: TRBV29-1
J: TRBJ2-1
D: TRBD1
DNA: TGCAGCCACGACAGGGAATCCTACAATGAGCAGTTCTTC
CDR3: CSHDRESYNEQFF

size: -
V: TRBV12-3/TRBV12-4
J: TRBJ1-4
D: -
DNA: TGTGCCAGCAGCACAGGGTCTGGTGAAAAACTGTTTTTT
CDR3: CASSTGSGEKLFF

size: few
V: TRBV27
J: TRBJ2-2
D: TRBD2
DNA: TGTGCCAGCAGTTGGACTAGCGGGATAACCGGGGAGCTGTTTTTT
CDR3: CASSWTSGITGELFF

size: -
V: TRBV18
J: TRBJ2-7
D: TRBD2
DNA: TGTGCCAGCTCACAGGGGACTAGCTCCTACGAGCAGTACTTC
CDR3: CASSQGTSSYEQYF

size: few
V: TRBV4-3
J: TRBJ2-1
D: -
DNA: TGCGCCAGCAGCCAGGGGTGGGGCTCGAACAATGAGCAGTTCTTC
CDR3: CASSQGWGSNNEQFF

size: -
V: TRBV7-6
J: TRBJ1-3
D: -
DNA: TGTGCCAGCAGCCCGCCGACACGGGGGAGCTCTGGAAACACCATATATTTT
CDR3: CASSPPTRGSSGNTIYF

size: -
V: TRBV7-8
J: TRBJ1-2
D: -
DNA: TGTGCCAGCAGCTTGTACGACGGCTATGGCTACACCTTC
CDR3: CASSLYDGYGYTF